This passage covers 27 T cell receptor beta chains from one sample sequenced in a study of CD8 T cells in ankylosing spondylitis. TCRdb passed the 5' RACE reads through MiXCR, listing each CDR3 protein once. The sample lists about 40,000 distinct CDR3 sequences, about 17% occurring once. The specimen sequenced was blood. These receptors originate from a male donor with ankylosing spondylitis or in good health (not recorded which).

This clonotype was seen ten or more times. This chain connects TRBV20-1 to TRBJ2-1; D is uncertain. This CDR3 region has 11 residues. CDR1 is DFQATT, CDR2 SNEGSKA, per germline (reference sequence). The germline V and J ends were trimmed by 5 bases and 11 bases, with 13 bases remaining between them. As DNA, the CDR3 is TGCAGTGCTGCTGTGAATGAGCAGCAGTTCTTC. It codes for CSAAVNEQQFF.

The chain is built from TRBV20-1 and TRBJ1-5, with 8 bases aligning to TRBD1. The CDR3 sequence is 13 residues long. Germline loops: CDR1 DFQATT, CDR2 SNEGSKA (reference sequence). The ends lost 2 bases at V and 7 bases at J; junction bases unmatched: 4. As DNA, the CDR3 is TGCAGTGCTAGACAGGGGGCCGGCCAGCCCCAGCATTTT. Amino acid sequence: CSARQGAGQPQHF.

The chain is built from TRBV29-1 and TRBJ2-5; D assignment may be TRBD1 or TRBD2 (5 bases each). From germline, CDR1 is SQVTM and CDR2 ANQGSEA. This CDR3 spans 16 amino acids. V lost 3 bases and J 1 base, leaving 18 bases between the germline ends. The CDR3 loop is CSVDVGTGRAQETQYF. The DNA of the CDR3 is TGCAGCGTTGATGTAGGGACCGGCAGGGCCCAAGAGACCCAGTACTTC.

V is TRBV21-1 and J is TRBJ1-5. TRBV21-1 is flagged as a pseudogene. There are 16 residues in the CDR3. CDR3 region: CASSKEGEGCNQPQHF. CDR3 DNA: TGTGCCAGCAGCAAAGAAGGGGAGGGCTGCAATCAGCCCCAGCATTTT.

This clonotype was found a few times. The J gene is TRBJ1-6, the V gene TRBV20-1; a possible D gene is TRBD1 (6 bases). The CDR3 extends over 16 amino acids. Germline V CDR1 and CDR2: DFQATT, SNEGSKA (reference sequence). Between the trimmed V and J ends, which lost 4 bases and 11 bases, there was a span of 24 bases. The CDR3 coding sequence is TGCAGTGCTATGGACGGTCGGTACAGGGCTTCGACACCCCTCCACTTT. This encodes CSAMDGRYRASTPLHF.

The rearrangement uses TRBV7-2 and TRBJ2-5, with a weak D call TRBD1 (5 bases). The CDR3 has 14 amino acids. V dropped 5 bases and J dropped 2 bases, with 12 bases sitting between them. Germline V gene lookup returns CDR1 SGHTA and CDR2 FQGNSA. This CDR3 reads CASSPPGIQETQYF. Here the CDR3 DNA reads TGTGCCAGCAGCCCGCCAGGGATTCAAGAGACCCAGTACTTC.

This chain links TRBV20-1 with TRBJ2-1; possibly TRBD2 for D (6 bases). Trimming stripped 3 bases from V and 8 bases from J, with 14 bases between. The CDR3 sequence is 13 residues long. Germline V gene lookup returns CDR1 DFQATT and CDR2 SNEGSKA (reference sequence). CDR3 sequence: CSASRGEWYEQFF. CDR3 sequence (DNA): TGCAGTGCTAGTCGCGGGGAATGGTATGAGCAGTTCTTC.

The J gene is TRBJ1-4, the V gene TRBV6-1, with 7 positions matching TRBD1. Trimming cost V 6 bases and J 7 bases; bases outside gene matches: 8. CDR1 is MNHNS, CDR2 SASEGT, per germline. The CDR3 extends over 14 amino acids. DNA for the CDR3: TGTGCCAGCAGCGCGACAGGGTGGGGTGAAAAACTGTTTTTT. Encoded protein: CASSATGWGEKLFF.

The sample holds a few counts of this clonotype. CDR3 protein: CASGVTALYNEQFF. CDR3 bases: TGTGCCAGTGGCGTGACAGCGCTCTACAATGAGCAGTTCTTC. This chain connects TRBV28 to TRBJ2-1; tentatively, D is TRBD1 (5 bases). CDR1 and CDR2 (germline): MDHEN, SYDVKM. This CDR3 spans 14 amino acids. Between the trimmed V and J ends, which lost 9 bases and 3 bases, there was a span of 15 bases.

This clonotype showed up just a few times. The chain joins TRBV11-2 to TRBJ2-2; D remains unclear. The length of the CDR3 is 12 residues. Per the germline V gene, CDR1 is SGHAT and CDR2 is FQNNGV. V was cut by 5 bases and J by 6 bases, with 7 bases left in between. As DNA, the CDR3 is TGTGCCAGCAGCCTAAATGCCGGGGAGCTGTTTTTT. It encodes CASSLNAGELFF.

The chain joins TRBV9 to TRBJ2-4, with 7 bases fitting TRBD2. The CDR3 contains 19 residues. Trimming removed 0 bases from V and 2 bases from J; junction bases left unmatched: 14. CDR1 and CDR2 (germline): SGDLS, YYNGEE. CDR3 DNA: TGTGCCAGCAGCGTAGGGCCTGGGAGGGCTGCTCTTACCAAAAACATTCAGTACTTC. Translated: CASSVGPGRAALTKNIQYF.

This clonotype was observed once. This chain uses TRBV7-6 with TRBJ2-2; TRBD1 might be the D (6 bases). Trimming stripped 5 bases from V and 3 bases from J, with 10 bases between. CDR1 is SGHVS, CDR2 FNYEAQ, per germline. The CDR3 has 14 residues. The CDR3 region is CASSVDRYTGELFF. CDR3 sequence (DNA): TGTGCCAGCAGCGTGGACAGATACACCGGGGAGCTGTTTTTT.

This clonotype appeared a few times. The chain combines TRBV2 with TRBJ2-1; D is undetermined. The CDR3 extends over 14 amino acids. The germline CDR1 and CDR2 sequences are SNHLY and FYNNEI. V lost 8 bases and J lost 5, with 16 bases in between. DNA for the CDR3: TGTGCCAGCTTCGATAGGGCGGTCCACAATGAGCAGTTCTTC. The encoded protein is CASFDRAVHNEQFF.

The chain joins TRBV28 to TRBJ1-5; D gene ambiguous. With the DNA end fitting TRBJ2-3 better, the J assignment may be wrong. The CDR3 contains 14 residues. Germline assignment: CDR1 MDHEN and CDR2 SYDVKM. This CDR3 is CASSLSHSNQPQYF. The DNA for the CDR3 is TGTGCCAGCAGTTTGTCGCATAGCAATCAGCCCCAGTATTTT.

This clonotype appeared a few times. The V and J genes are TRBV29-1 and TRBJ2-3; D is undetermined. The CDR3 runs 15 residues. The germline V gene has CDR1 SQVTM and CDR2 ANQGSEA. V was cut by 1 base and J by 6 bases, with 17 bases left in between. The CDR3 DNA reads TGCAGCGTTGAAGGGGGTAGGGCGGATCTCGATACGCAGTATTTT. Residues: CSVEGGRADLDTQYF.

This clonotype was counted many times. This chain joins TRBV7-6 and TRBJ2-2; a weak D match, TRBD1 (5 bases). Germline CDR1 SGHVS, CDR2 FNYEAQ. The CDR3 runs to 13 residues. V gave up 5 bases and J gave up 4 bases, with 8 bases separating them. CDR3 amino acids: CASSVRGTGELFF. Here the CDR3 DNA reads TGTGCCAGCAGCGTAAGGGGCACCGGGGAGCTGTTTTTT. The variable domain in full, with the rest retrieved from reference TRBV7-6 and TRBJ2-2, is GAGVSQSPRYKVTKRGQDVALRCDPISGHVSLYWYRQALGQGPEFLTYFNYEAQQDKSGLPNDRFSAERPEGSISTLTIQRTEQRDSAMYRCASSVRGTGELFFGEGSRLTVL.

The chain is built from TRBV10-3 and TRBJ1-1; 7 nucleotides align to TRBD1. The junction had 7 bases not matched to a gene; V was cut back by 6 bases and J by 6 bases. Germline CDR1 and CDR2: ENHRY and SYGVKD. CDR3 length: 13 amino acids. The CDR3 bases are TGTGCCATCAGACAGGGGATCAACGCTGAAGCTTTCTTT. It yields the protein CAIRQGINAEAFF.

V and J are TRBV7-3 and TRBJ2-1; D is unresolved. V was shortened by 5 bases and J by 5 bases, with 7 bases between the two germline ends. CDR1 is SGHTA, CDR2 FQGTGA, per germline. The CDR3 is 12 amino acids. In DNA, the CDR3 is TGTGCCAGCAGCATCGGGCACAATGAGCAGTTCTTC. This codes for CASSIGHNEQFF.

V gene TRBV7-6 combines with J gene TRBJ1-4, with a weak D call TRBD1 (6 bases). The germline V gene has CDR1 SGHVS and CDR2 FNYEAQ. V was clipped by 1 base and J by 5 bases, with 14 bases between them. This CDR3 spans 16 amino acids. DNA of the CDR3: TGTGCCAGCAGCTTAGATCTGGCAGGGGAGAATGAAAAACTGTTTTTT. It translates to CASSLDLAGENEKLFF.

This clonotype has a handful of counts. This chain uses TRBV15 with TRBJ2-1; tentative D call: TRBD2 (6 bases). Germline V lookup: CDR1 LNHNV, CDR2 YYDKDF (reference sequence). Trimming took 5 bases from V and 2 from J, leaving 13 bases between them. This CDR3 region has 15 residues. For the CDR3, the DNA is TGTGCCACCAGCCCGTCGACTAGGACCTACAATGAGCAGTTCTTC. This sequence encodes CATSPSTRTYNEQFF.

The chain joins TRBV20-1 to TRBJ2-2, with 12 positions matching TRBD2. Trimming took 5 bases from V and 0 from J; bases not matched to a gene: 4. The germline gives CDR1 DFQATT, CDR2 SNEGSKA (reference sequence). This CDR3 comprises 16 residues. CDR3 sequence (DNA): TGCAGTGCTGCAACTAGCGGGGGGCCGAACACCGGGGAGCTGTTTTTT. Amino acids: CSAATSGGPNTGELFF.

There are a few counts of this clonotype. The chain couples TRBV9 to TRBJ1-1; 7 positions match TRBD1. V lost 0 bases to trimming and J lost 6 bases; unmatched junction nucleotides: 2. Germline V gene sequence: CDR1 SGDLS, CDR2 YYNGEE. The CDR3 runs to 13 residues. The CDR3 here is CASSVGGTAEAFF. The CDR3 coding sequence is TGTGCCAGCAGCGTAGGAGGGACAGCTGAAGCTTTCTTT.

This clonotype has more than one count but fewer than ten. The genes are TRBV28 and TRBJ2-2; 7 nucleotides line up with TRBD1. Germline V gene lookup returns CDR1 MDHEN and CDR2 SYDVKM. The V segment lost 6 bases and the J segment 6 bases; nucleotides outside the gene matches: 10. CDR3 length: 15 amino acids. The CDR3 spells CASRVLGTASGELFF. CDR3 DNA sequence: TGTGCCAGCAGGGTGTTAGGGACAGCATCCGGGGAGCTGTTTTTT.

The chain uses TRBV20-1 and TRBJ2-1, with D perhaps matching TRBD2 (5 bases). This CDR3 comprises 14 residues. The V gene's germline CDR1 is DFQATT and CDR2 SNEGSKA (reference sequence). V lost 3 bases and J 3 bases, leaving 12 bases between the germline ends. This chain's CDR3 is CSASPGVGYNEQFF. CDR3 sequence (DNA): TGCAGTGCTAGCCCCGGGGTCGGCTACAATGAGCAGTTCTTC.

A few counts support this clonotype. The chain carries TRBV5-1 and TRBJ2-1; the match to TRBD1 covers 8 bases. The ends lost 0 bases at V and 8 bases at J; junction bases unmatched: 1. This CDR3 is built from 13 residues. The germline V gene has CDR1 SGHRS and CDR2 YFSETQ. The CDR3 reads CASSLGTGYEQFF. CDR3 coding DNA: TGCGCCAGCAGCTTGGGGACAGGGTATGAGCAGTTCTTC.

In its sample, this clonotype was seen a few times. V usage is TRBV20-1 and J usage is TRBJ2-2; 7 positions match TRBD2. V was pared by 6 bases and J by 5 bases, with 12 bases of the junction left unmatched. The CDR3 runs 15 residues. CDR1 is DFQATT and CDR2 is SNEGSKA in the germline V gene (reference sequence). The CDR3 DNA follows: TGCAGTGCCCGACCCCGGGGGGAGGCGACCGGGGAGCTGTTTTTT. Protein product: CSARPRGEATGELFF.

CDR3: CSVEQEGDTQYF. DNA for the CDR3: TGCAGCGTTGAACAGGAAGGAGATACGCAGTATTTT. The chain joins TRBV29-1 to TRBJ2-3; no clear D. Trimming removed 2 bases from V and 5 bases from J, with 8 bases in between. Germline V CDR1 and CDR2: SQVTM, ANQGSEA. CDR3 length equals 12 residues.